Here is one T cell receptor (beta chain) with its context. Data came from immunoSEQ multiplex PCR; TCRdb stores just in-frame clones and leaves some out. This sample yields some 350,000 clones, of which about 85% are seen a single time; less than 4% belongs to the top ten. This record belongs to a study of Ad26.COV2.S vaccination and SARS-CoV-2 variants. Treatment in this sample: around 19 received Ad26.COV2.S at low or high dose, single or two shots; about 5 received placebo; per-sample allocation not given. It was on day 63 after the first vaccine or placebo injection that samples were taken. Per germline, CDR1 KGHDR and CDR2 SFDVKD. With V trimmed by 10 bases and J by 4 bases, 8 bases remained unmatched. The CDR3 has 13 amino acids.

Specimen: peripheral blood, collected in a trial of Ad26.COV2.S vaccine versus placebo. The source is a person between 18 and 65 years old who received the Ad26.COV2.S COVID-19 vaccine or a placebo. This chain uses TRBV24-1 with TRBJ2-5; 7 nucleotides line up with TRBD1. The CDR3 DNA reads TGTGCCACAGGGGGCGCGGCCGGAGAGACCCAGTACTTC. It is translated as CATGGAAGETQYF.